This T cell receptor beta chain was identified during a study of blood T cells in healthy people across ages. The CDR3 length is 17 residues. V lost 1 base, J lost 5 bases, and 20 bases lay in between. Per the germline V gene, CDR1 is LNHNV and CDR2 is YYDKDF (reference sequence). The second PCR ran about 6 to 11 cycles with a sample-barcoded 5' primer and J-beta primers. TCRdb called the 5' RACE reads again in MiXCR, with one record for every CDR3 protein. This sample has 750,000 or so distinct CDR3 sequences, with 25% found just once. The study, taken as a whole, reports: Long-lived and aged donors differed, with more naive CD4+ cells and higher diversity in the long-lived.

Worth noting for this clonotype: Its antigen is not identified.

This same sample was also taken into another study, of T cells of mothers and their children. That work adds: The output of TCR recombination is shaped by thymic selection similarly in related and unrelated pairs. Slightly higher overlap, not significant, was seen in related mother-child pairs than in unrelated pairs. Persistent microchimeric T cell clones were sought, and none were detected.

The sequence was obtained from a boy between 10 and 17 years old in good health. Specimen: blood. The rearrangement joins TRBV15 to TRBJ2-5, with D perhaps TRBD2 (5 bases). As DNA, the CDR3 is TGTGCCACCAGCAGAGTACGGGATGCAGTGGTTGTGGAGACCCAGTACTTC. Its protein is CATSRVRDAVVVETQYF.